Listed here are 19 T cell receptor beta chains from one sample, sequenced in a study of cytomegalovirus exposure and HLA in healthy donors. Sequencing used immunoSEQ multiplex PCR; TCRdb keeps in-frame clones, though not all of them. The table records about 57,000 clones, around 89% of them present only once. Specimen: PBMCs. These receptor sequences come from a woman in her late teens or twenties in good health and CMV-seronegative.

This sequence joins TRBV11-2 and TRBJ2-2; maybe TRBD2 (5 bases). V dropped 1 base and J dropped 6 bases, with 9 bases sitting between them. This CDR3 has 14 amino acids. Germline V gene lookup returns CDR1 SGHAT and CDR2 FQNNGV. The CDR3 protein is CASSLGAGPGELFF. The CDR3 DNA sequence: TGTGCCAGCAGCTTAGGGGCGGGTCCCGGGGAGCTGTTTTTT. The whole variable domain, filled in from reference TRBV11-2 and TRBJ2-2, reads EAGVAQSPRYKIIEKRQSVAFWCNPISGHATLYWYQQILGQGPKLLIQFQNNGVVDDSQLPKDRFSAERLKGVDSTLKIQPAKLEDSAVYLCASSLGAGPGELFFGEGSRLTVL.

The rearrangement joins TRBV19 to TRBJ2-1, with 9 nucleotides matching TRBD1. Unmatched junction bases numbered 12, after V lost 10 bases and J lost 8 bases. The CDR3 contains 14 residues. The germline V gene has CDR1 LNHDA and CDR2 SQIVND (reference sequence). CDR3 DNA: TGTGCCACGACTACAGGGGGCGCACGGGATGAGCAGTTCTTC. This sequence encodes CATTTGGARDEQFF.

CDR3 DNA sequence: TGTGCCAGCAGTAAAGGACAGGGCCCAATCTATGGCTACACCTTC. Amino acids: CASSKGQGPIYGYTF. This rearrangement joins TRBV6-6 to TRBJ1-2, with 8 bases matching TRBD1. This CDR3 spans 15 amino acids. Germline trimming cut 5 bases from V and 4 bases from J; bases unmatched to any gene: 9. The germline V gene has CDR1 MNHNY and CDR2 SVGAGI (reference sequence).

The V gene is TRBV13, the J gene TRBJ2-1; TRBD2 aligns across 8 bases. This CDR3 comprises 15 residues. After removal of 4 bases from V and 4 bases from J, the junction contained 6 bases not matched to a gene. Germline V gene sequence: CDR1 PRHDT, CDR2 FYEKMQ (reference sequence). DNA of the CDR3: TGTGCCAGCAGCTCCCTGACTAGCGCGTACAATGAGCAGTTCTTC. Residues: CASSSLTSAYNEQFF.

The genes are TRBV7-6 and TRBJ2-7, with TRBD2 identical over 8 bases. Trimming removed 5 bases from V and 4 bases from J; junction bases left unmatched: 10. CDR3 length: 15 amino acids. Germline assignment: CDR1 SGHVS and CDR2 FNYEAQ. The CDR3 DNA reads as TGTGCCAGCAGCCCGAATAGCGGGGCCGGATACGAGCAGTACTTC. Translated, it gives CASSPNSGAGYEQYF.

CDR3 amino acids: CASSPTGLLSYEQYF. CDR3 DNA: TGTGCCAGTAGCCCGACAGGGCTTCTCTCTTACGAGCAGTACTTC. The chain carries TRBV19 and TRBJ2-7; 7 bases are shared with TRBD1. From germline, CDR1 is LNHDA and CDR2 SQIVND (reference sequence). The CDR3 sequence is 15 residues long. Losses at the gene ends were 6 bases for V and 4 bases for J; bases not matched to a gene: 12.

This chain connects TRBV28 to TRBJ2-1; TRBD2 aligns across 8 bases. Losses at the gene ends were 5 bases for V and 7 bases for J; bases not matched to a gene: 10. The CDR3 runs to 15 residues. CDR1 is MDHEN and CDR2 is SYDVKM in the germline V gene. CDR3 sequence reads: CASSPRSGGKNEQFF. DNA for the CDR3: TGTGCCAGCAGTCCACGGAGCGGGGGAAAGAATGAGCAGTTCTTC.

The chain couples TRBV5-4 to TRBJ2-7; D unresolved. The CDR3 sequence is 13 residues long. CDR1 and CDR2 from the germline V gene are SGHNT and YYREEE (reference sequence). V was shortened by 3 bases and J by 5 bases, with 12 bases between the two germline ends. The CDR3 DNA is TGTGCCAGCAGCTCCCCCTTCGCGGACGAGCAGTACTTC. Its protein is CASSSPFADEQYF. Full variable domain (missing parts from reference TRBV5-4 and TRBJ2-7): ETGVTQSPTHLIKTRGQQVTLRCSSQSGHNTVSWYQQALGQGPQFIFQYYREEENGRGNFPPRFSGLQFPNYSSELNVNALELDDSALYLCASSSPFADEQYFGPGTRLTVT.

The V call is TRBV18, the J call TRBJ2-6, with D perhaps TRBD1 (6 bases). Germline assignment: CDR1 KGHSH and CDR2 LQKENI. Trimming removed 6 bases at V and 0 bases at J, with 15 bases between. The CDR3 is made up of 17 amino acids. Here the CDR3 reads CASSPRGFISGANVLTF. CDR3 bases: TGTGCCAGCTCCCCCAGGGGCTTTATCTCTGGGGCCAACGTCCTGACTTTC.

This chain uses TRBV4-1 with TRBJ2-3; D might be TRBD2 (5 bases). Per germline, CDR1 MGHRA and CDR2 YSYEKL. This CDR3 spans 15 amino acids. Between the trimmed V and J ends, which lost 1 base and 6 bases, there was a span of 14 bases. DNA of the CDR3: TGCGCCAGCAGCCAAGTGTCGCTAGCAGCGGATACGCAGTATTTT. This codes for CASSQVSLAADTQYF.

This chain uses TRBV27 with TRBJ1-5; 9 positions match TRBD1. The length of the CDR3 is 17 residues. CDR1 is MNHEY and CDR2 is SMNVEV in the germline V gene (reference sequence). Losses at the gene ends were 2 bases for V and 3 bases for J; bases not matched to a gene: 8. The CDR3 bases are TGTGCCAGCAGTTTACGATCTGGGACAGGGTACAATCAGCCCCAGCATTTT. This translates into CASSLRSGTGYNQPQHF.

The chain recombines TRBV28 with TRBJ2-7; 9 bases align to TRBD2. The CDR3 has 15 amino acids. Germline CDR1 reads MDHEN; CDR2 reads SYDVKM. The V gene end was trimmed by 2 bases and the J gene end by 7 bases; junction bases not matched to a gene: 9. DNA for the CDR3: TGTGCCAGCAGTTTAGCTAGCGGGGCTCATGGGGAGCAGTACTTC. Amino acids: CASSLASGAHGEQYF.

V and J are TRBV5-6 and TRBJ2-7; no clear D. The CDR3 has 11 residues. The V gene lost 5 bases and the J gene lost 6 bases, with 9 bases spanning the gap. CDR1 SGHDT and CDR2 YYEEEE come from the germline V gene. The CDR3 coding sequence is TGTGCCAGCAGTAGTATCTCCGAGCAGTACTTC. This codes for CASSSISEQYF.

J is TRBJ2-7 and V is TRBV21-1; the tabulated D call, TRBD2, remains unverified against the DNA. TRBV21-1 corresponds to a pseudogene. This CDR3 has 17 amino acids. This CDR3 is CASSKGGGARVRYEQYF. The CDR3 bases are TGTGCCAGCAGCAAAGGTGGGGGGGCAAGAGTCAGATACGAGCAGTACTTC.

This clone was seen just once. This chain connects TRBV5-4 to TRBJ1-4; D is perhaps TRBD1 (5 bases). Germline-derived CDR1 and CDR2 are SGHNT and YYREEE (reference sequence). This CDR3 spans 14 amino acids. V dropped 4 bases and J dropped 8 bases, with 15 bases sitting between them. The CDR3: CASSPGGGKEKLFF. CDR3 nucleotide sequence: TGTGCCAGCAGCCCCGGTGGGGGGAAAGAAAAACTGTTTTTT.

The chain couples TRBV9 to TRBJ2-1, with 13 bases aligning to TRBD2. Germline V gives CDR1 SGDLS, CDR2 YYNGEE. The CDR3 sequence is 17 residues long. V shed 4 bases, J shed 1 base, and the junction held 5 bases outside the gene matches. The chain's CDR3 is CASSYGTSGDSYNEQFF. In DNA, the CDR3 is TGTGCCAGCAGCTACGGGACTAGCGGGGATTCCTACAATGAGCAGTTCTTC.

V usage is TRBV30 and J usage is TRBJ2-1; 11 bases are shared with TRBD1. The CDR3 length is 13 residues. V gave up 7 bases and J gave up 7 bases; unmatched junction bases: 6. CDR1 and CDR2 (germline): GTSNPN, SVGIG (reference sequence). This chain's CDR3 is CAFRDRGLNEQFF. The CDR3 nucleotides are TGTGCCTTCCGGGACAGGGGGTTAAATGAGCAGTTCTTC.

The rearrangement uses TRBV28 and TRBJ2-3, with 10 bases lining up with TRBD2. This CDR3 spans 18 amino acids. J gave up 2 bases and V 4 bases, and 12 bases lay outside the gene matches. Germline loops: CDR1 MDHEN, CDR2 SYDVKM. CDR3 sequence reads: CASSSPFLLAGDTDTQYF. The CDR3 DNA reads TGTGCCAGCAGTTCCCCTTTTCTCCTAGCGGGGGACACAGATACGCAGTATTTT.

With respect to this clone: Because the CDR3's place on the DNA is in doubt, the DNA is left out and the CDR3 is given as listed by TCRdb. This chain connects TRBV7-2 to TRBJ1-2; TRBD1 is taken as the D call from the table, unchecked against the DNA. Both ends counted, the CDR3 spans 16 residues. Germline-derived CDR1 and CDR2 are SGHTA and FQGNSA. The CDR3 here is CASSLVGPGTGTKDTF.